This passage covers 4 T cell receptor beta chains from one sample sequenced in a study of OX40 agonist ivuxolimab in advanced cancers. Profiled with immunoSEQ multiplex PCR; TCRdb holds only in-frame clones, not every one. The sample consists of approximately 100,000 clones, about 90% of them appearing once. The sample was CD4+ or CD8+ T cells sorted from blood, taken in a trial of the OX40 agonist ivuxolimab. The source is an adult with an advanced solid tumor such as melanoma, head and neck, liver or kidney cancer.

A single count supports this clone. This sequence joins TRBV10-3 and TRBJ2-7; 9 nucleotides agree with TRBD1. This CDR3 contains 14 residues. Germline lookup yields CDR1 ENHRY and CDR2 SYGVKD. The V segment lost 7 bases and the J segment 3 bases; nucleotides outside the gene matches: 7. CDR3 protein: CAIKDRGNFYEQYF. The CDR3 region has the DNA TGTGCCATCAAGGACAGGGGAAACTTCTACGAGCAGTACTTC.

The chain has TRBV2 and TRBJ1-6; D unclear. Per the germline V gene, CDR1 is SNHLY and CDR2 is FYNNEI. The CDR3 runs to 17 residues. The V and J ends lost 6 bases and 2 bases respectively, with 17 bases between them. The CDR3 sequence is CASSQGSVVTYNSPLHF. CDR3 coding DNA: TGTGCCAGCAGCCAAGGCTCCGTAGTCACCTATAATTCACCCCTCCACTTT.

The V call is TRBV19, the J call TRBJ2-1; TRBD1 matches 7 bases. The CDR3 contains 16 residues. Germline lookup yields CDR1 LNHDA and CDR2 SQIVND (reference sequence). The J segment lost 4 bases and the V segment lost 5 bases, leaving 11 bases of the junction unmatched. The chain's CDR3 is CASSDRGLEPYNEQFF. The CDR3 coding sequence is TGTGCCAGTAGTGATAGGGGGCTAGAACCTTACAATGAGCAGTTCTTC.

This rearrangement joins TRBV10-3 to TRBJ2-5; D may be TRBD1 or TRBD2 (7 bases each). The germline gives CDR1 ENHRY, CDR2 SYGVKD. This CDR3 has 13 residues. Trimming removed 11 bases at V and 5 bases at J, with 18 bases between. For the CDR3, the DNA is TGTGCCGCAGGGGGAGGGGCGGTGGAGACCCAGTACTTC. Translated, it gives CAAGGGAVETQYF.